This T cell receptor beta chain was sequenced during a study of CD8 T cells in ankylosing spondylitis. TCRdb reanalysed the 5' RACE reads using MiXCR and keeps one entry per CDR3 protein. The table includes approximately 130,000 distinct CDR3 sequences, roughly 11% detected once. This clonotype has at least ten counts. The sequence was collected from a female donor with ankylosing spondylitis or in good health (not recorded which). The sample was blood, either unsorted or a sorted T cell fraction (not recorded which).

The CDR3 sequence: CASTPHEGYNEQFF. Here the CDR3 DNA reads TGTGCCAGCACCCCCCACGAGGGGTACAATGAGCAGTTCTTC. The gene calls are TRBV6-4 and TRBJ2-1; possibly TRBD1 or TRBD2 for D (5 bases each). The V gene lost 7 bases and the J gene lost 4 bases, with 14 bases spanning the gap. This CDR3 contains 14 residues. Per germline, CDR1 MRHNA and CDR2 SNTAGT.